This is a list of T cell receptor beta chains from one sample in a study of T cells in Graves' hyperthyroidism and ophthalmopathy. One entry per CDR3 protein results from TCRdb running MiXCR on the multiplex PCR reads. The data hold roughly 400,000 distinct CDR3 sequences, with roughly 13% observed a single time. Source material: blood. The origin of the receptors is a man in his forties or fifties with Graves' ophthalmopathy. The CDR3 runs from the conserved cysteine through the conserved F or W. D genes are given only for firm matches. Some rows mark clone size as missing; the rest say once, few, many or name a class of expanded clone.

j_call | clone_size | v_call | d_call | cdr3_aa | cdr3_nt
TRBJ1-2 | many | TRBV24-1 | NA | CATSDVNGYTF | TGTGCCACCAGTGATGTGAATGGCTACACCTTC
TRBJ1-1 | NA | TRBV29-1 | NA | CSAKGFVTEAFF | TGCAGCGCAAAGGGATTTGTCACTGAAGCTTTCTTT
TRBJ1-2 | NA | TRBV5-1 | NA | CASSFNGVGYGYTF | TGCGCCAGCAGCTTTAACGGCGTTGGGTATGGCTACACCTTC
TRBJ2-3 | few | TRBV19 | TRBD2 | CASSPWAGATDTQYF | TGTGCCAGTAGTCCTTGGGCGGGAGCGACAGATACGCAGTATTTT
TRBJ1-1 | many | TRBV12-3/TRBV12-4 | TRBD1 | CASSFGDRAAFF | TGTGCCAGCAGTTTTGGGGACAGGGCCGCTTTCTTT
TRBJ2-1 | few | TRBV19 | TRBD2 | CASSIGLAGGSSYNEQFF | TGTGCCAGTAGTATTGGCCTAGCGGGAGGGTCCTCCTACAATGAGCAGTTCTTC
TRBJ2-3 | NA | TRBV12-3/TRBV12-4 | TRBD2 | CASSFKGLAGGYDRTDTQYF | TGTGCCAGCAGTTTCAAAGGACTAGCGGGAGGATATGATAGAACAGATACGCAGTATTTT
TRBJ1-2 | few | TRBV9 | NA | CASSVALDYYGYTF | TGTGCCAGCAGCGTAGCACTCGATTACTATGGCTACACCTTC
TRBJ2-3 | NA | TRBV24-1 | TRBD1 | CATSIGTGTDTQYF | TGTGCCACCAGCATCGGGACAGGCACAGATACGCAGTATTTT
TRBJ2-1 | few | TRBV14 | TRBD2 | CASSQDWSSGPYNEQFF | TGTGCCAGCAGCCAAGATTGGTCTAGCGGACCCTACAATGAGCAGTTCTTC
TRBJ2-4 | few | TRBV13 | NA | CASSPRGDGIQYF | TGTGCCAGCAGCCCTCGCGGGGATGGCATTCAGTACTTC
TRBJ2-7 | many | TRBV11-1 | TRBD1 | CASSSQTGGYEQYF | TGTGCCAGCAGCTCCCAGACAGGGGGCTACGAGCAGTACTTC
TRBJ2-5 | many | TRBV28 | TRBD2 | CASSLSGKKTQYF | TGTGCCAGCAGTTTAAGCGGGAAGAAGACCCAGTACTTC
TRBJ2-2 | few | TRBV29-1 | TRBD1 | CSVAGQGVGTGELFF | TGCAGCGTTGCGGGACAGGGGGTGGGAACCGGGGAGCTGTTTTTT
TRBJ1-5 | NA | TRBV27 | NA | CASSLFQGGQPQHF | TGTGCCAGCAGTTTATTTCAGGGCGGTCAGCCCCAGCATTTT
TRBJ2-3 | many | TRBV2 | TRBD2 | CASRTSGDTDTQYF | TGTGCCAGCAGGACTAGCGGGGACACAGATACGCAGTATTTT
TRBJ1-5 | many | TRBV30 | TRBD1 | CAWSSGTGFFSNQPQHF | TGTGCCTGGAGTTCCGGGACAGGCTTCTTCAGCAATCAGCCCCAGCATTTT
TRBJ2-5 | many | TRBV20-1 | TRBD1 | CSALFGTGVLGQYF | TGCAGTGCTCTATTCGGGACAGGGGTTTTGGGCCAGTACTTC
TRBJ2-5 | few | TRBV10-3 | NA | CAIGSDQETQYF | TGTGCCATCGGGTCAGATCAAGAGACCCAGTACTTC
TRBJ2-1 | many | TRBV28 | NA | CASSLLGAPNSYNEQFF | TGTGCCAGCAGTTTATTGGGAGCCCCAAACTCCTACAATGAGCAGTTCTTC
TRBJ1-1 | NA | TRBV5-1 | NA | CASSRKGVDTEAFF | TGCGCCAGCAGCAGAAAAGGGGTGGACACTGAAGCTTTCTTT
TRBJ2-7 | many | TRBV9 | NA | CASSVAAGLGEQYF | TGTGCCAGCAGCGTAGCTGCAGGGTTGGGCGAGCAGTACTTC
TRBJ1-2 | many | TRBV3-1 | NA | CASSQDGQGPTNYGYTF | TGTGCCAGCAGCCAAGATGGGCAGGGACCCACTAACTATGGCTACACCTTC
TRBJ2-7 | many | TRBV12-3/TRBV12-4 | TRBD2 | CASRLAGVYEQYF | TGTGCCAGCAGGCTAGCGGGAGTATACGAGCAGTACTTC
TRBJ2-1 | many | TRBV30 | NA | CAWSARSYNEQFF | TGTGCCTGGAGCGCGAGGTCCTACAATGAGCAGTTCTTC
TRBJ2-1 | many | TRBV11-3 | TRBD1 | CASSPKASRTGWFEQFF | TGTGCCAGCAGCCCAAAGGCCTCTCGGACAGGGTGGTTTGAGCAGTTCTTC
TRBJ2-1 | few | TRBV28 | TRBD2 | CASRGGGYNEQFF | TGTGCCAGCCGGGGGGGGGGATACAATGAGCAGTTCTTC
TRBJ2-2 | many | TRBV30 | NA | CAWSPGTLNTGELFF | TGTGCCTGGAGTCCCGGGACTTTAAACACCGGGGAGCTGTTTTTT
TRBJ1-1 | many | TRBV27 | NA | CASSLRGGGYTEAFF | TGTGCCAGCAGTTTAAGGGGGGGAGGGTACACTGAAGCTTTCTTT
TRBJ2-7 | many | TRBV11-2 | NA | CASSSRPGGADYEQYF | TGTGCCAGCAGCTCCAGACCGGGGGGCGCAGACTACGAGCAGTACTTC
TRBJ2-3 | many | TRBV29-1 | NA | CSADPARGADTQYF | TGCAGCGCCGACCCCGCGCGCGGCGCAGATACGCAGTATTTT
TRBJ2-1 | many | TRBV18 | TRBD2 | CASSPQTSGSYEQFF | TGTGCCAGCTCACCTCAGACTAGCGGGAGCTATGAGCAGTTCTTC
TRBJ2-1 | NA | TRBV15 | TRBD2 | CATSRDLSSGSVDEQFF | TGTGCCACCAGCAGAGATCTCTCCAGCGGGAGTGTAGATGAGCAGTTCTTC